The rows below give T cell receptor beta chains drawn from one sample of a study of CD8+CD57+ T cells in acquired aplastic anemia. In TCRdb, the reads were re-called with MiXCR into one record per CDR3 protein. The sample includes about 160,000 distinct CDR3 sequences, more than 45% of them seen just once. The sample was sorted CD4+, CD8+, or CD8+CD57+ T cells (not recorded which) from PBMCs. The receptor set was obtained from a human donor with aplastic anemia. CDR3s include the opening cysteine and the closing phenylalanine or tryptophan. The D gene is left open where the match is weak. Rows give clone size only sometimes, using once, few, many, or a class for an expanded clone.

J: TRBJ1-4
V: TRBV2
D: .
size: medium-sized
DNA: TGTGCCAGCAGTGAACAGTTGGTCGCTAGACTGTTTTTT
CDR3: CASSEQLVARLFF

J: TRBJ2-3
V: TRBV24-1
D: .
size: few
DNA: TGTGCCACCAGTGGAGCAGCCTCCGCCGATACGCAGTATTTT
CDR3: CATSGAASADTQYF

J: TRBJ2-7
V: TRBV15
D: .
size: .
DNA: TGTGCCACCAGCAGATTCCCCCCGGCTCCGGAATCCTACGAGCAGTACTTC
CDR3: CATSRFPPAPESYEQYF

J: TRBJ1-4
V: TRBV29-1
D: .
size: many
DNA: TGCAGCGTTGTAAGAGGTGCAGGAGGTAATGAAAAACTGTTTTTT
CDR3: CSVVRGAGGNEKLFF

J: TRBJ2-3
V: TRBV6-1
D: TRBD2
size: .
DNA: TGTGCCGGCAGCGCTTTGGTTAGCGGGAGAACAGATACGCAGTATTTT
CDR3: CAGSALVSGRTDTQYF

J: TRBJ2-1
V: TRBV25-1
D: TRBD2
size: .
DNA: TGTGCCAGCAACCAAGGAAAGGGACTAGCGGACAATGAGCAGTTCTTC
CDR3: CASNQGKGLADNEQFF

J: TRBJ1-1
V: TRBV7-2
D: .
size: many
DNA: TGTGCCAGCAGCCCTTCTGTGGGGGGTCTGGGAGCTTTCTTT
CDR3: CASSPSVGGLGAFF

J: TRBJ1-2
V: TRBV10-3
D: .
size: .
DNA: TGTGCCATCAGTGAGAGGCAGGGTGGGGAGGAAGGCTACACCTTC
CDR3: CAISERQGGEEGYTF

J: TRBJ2-1
V: TRBV24-1
D: .
size: few
DNA: TGTGCCACCAGTTTAGATGCGGGTGAGCAGTTCTTC
CDR3: CATSLDAGEQFF

J: TRBJ2-3
V: TRBV7-9
D: TRBD2
size: many
DNA: TGTGCCAGCAGCTACGGGACTAGCGGCACAGATACGCAGTATTTT
CDR3: CASSYGTSGTDTQYF

J: TRBJ1-1
V: TRBV13
D: .
size: many
DNA: TGTGCCAGCAGCACCGGGGGAGGGACTAACACTGAAGCTTTCTTT
CDR3: CASSTGGGTNTEAFF

J: TRBJ1-2
V: TRBV10-3
D: TRBD1
size: few
DNA: TGTGCCATCAGTGGCCCGGGACAGGGGAGCTATGGCTACACCTTC
CDR3: CAISGPGQGSYGYTF

J: TRBJ2-5
V: TRBV6-5
D: .
size: many
DNA: TGTGCCAGCAGTTACTCGTATTCGGGGGAGACCCAGTACTTC
CDR3: CASSYSYSGETQYF

J: TRBJ1-6
V: TRBV12-3/TRBV12-4
D: TRBD1
size: many
DNA: TGTGCCAGCAGAGCCGGGACAGGGGGCCTAAGCTCCTATAATTCACCCCTCCACTTT
CDR3: CASRAGTGGLSSYNSPLHF

J: TRBJ1-4
V: TRBV10-3
D: .
size: .
DNA: TGTGCCACCTCGACAGGCCTATATGAAAAACTGTTTTTT
CDR3: CATSTGLYEKLFF

J: TRBJ2-5
V: TRBV24-1
D: TRBD2
size: .
DNA: TGTGCCACCAGTGATCTAGCGGGAGGCGGTGAGACCCAGTACTTC
CDR3: CATSDLAGGGETQYF

J: TRBJ1-2
V: TRBV27
D: TRBD1
size: many
DNA: TGTGCCAGCAGTACAGGGGGCTATGGCTACACCTTC
CDR3: CASSTGGYGYTF

J: TRBJ1-4
V: TRBV4-1
D: .
size: many
DNA: TGCGCCAGCAGCCAAGCGTATGAAAAACTGTTTTTT
CDR3: CASSQAYEKLFF

J: TRBJ2-7
V: TRBV6-2/TRBV6-3
D: .
size: many
DNA: TGTGCCAGCAGTTACGAATTGGTGAGCGAGCAGTACTTC
CDR3: CASSYELVSEQYF

J: TRBJ2-1
V: TRBV18
D: .
size: .
DNA: TGTGCCAGCTATCCCCGGGAGACCCATGAGCAGTTCTTC
CDR3: CASYPRETHEQFF

J: TRBJ2-5
V: TRBV7-7
D: TRBD2
size: .
DNA: TGTGCCAGCGCGACGCGGGGGAGGGAGACCCAGTACTTC
CDR3: CASATRGRETQYF

J: TRBJ2-3
V: TRBV20-1
D: .
size: .
DNA: TGCAGTGCTAGAGCAGGGCAGGATACGCAGTATTTT
CDR3: CSARAGQDTQYF

J: TRBJ2-3
V: TRBV20-1
D: .
size: .
DNA: TGCAGTGCTACCAGTAAGAAAAGAGGCACAGATACGCAGTATTTT
CDR3: CSATSKKRGTDTQYF

J: TRBJ2-3
V: TRBV24-1
D: TRBD1
size: .
DNA: TGTGCCACCAGTGATCCCGGACAGGGGCCAGATACGCAGTATTTT
CDR3: CATSDPGQGPDTQYF

J: TRBJ1-2
V: TRBV2
D: .
size: .
DNA: TGTGCCAGCACCGAGATCCGGGCCTATGGCTACACCTTC
CDR3: CASTEIRAYGYTF

J: TRBJ2-1
V: TRBV5-4
D: .
size: .
DNA: TGTGCCAGCAGCATTAGTAGTGAGCAGTTCTTC
CDR3: CASSISSEQFF

J: TRBJ2-7
V: TRBV12-3/TRBV12-4
D: TRBD2
size: many
DNA: TGTGCCAGCAGTTTAGGAGCGGGGGCCTACGAGCAGTACTTC
CDR3: CASSLGAGAYEQYF

J: TRBJ2-3
V: TRBV5-1
D: .
size: many
DNA: TGCGCCAGCAGCTTCTCTAGATTAACAGATACGCAGTATTTT
CDR3: CASSFSRLTDTQYF

J: TRBJ2-7
V: TRBV5-1
D: .
size: many
DNA: TGCGCCAGCAGCAGGGACAACAGCTACGAGCAGTACTTC
CDR3: CASSRDNSYEQYF

J: TRBJ1-1
V: TRBV19
D: .
size: .
DNA: TGTGCCAGTACCATCTCAGGGGTGGGCACTGAAGCTTTCTTT
CDR3: CASTISGVGTEAFF

J: TRBJ2-3
V: TRBV20-1
D: .
size: once
DNA: TGCAGTGCTATGGTTGGGGGTGGAGGGTCAGATACGCAGTATTTT
CDR3: CSAMVGGGGSDTQYF

J: TRBJ1-2
V: TRBV5-1
D: .
size: once
DNA: TGCGCCAGCAGCCCCCGACAGGACGGACGTGGCTACACCTTC
CDR3: CASSPRQDGRGYTF

J: TRBJ2-7
V: TRBV4-2
D: .
size: .
DNA: TGTGCCAGCAGCCCAGGGCCCGGGGCCGCCTACGAGCAGTACTTC
CDR3: CASSPGPGAAYEQYF

J: TRBJ1-6
V: TRBV19
D: TRBD1
size: many
DNA: TGTGCCAGTTCCGGGACAGGGGTTAATTCACCCCTCCACTTT
CDR3: CASSGTGVNSPLHF

J: TRBJ2-7
V: TRBV20-1
D: TRBD1
size: .
DNA: TGCAGTGCGAGGACAGGGCACAGATACGAGCAGTACTTC
CDR3: CSARTGHRYEQYF

J: TRBJ1-6
V: TRBV24-1
D: .
size: .
DNA: TGTGCCACCAGTGACCTGACAGAGCCCAGCTCCTACAATTCACCCCTCCGCTTT
CDR3: CATSDLTEPSSYNSPLRF

J: TRBJ1-5
V: TRBV5-1
D: TRBD1
size: .
DNA: TGCGCCAGCAGCAAAGGACAGGGTGAACATCGGAATCAGCCCCAGCATTTT
CDR3: CASSKGQGEHRNQPQHF

J: TRBJ2-1
V: TRBV5-1
D: .
size: .
DNA: TGCGCCAGCAGCATAGAGCTCGGGGGAGCGAACAATGAGCAGTTCTTC
CDR3: CASSIELGGANNEQFF

J: TRBJ2-3
V: TRBV24-1
D: .
size: .
DNA: TGTGCCACCAGTGATTTGTGGCAGAGCACAGATACGCAGTATTTT
CDR3: CATSDLWQSTDTQYF

J: TRBJ1-2
V: TRBV2
D: .
size: .
DNA: TGTGCCAGCAGTGACCCTGGGACTAACTATGGCTACACCTTC
CDR3: CASSDPGTNYGYTF

J: TRBJ1-6
V: TRBV7-2
D: TRBD1
size: many
DNA: TGTGCCAGCAGATCGGACAGGGGGCCTTCACCCCTCCACTTT
CDR3: CASRSDRGPSPLHF

J: TRBJ2-3
V: TRBV20-1
D: TRBD2
size: .
DNA: TGCAGTGCTAGACACCTCGGACTAGCATGGGATACGCAGTATTTT
CDR3: CSARHLGLAWDTQYF

J: TRBJ2-7
V: TRBV20-1
D: .
size: .
DNA: TGCAGTGCTAGAGGGGGACCGGGACAACGATCTTCCTACGAGCAGTACTTC
CDR3: CSARGGPGQRSSYEQYF